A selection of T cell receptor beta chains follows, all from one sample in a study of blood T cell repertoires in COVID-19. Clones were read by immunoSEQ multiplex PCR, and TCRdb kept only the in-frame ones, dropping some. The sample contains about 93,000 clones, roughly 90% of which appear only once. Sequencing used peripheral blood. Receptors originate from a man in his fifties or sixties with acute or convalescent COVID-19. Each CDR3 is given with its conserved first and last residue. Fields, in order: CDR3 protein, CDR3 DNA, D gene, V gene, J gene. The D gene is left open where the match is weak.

cdr3_aa: CASGPGQGYGYTF
cdr3_nt: TGTGCCAGCGGACCGGGACAGGGATATGGCTACACCTTC
d_call: TRBD1
v_call: TRBV7-8
j_call: TRBJ1-2

cdr3_aa: CASSRAGGNTGELFF
cdr3_nt: TGTGCCAGTAGTCGAGCGGGGGGTAACACCGGGGAGCTGTTTTTT
d_call: TRBD2
v_call: TRBV19
j_call: TRBJ2-2

cdr3_aa: CASSVGQGEYGYTF
cdr3_nt: TGTGCCAGCAGCGTTGGACAGGGCGAATATGGCTACACCTTC
d_call: TRBD1
v_call: TRBV25-1
j_call: TRBJ1-2

cdr3_aa: CASSSNGGFNEQFF
cdr3_nt: TGTGCCAGCAGCTCGAACGGGGGGTTCAATGAGCAGTTCTTC
d_call: TRBD2
v_call: TRBV9
j_call: TRBJ2-1

cdr3_aa: CASSEGGRGSRETQYF
cdr3_nt: TGTGCCAGCAGCGAGGGTGGGCGGGGGAGTAGAGAGACCCAGTACTTC
d_call: TRBD2
v_call: TRBV2
j_call: TRBJ2-5

cdr3_aa: CASSSRGGLSGYTF
cdr3_nt: TGTGCCAGCAGTAGTCGAGGGGGCTTATCTGGCTACACCTTC
d_call: TRBD1
v_call: TRBV6-5
j_call: TRBJ1-2

cdr3_aa: CASTLFGTSGRNEQFF
cdr3_nt: TGTGCCAGCACGCTGTTCGGGACTAGCGGGAGGAATGAGCAGTTCTTC
d_call: TRBD2
v_call: TRBV5-6
j_call: TRBJ2-1

cdr3_aa: CASSSIRGGQGRMETQYF
cdr3_nt: TGTGCCAGCAGTTCCATACGCGGGGGGCAGGGTAGGATGGAGACCCAGTACTTC
d_call: TRBD2
v_call: TRBV28
j_call: TRBJ2-5

cdr3_aa: CAWTWGGNGYTF
cdr3_nt: TGTGCCTGGACCTGGGGAGGAAATGGCTACACCTTC
d_call: NA
v_call: TRBV30
j_call: TRBJ1-2

cdr3_aa: CASSDRLAGDYETQYF
cdr3_nt: TGTGCCAGCAGCGATAGACTAGCGGGAGATTACGAGACCCAGTACTTC
d_call: TRBD2
v_call: TRBV7-9
j_call: TRBJ2-5

cdr3_aa: CASSPTAGSTDTQYF
cdr3_nt: TGCGCCAGCAGCCCGACGGCGGGTAGCACAGATACGCAGTATTTT
d_call: NA
v_call: TRBV5-1
j_call: TRBJ2-3

cdr3_aa: CATSGTGINQPQHF
cdr3_nt: TGTGCCACCAGCGGGACAGGGATCAATCAGCCCCAGCATTTT
d_call: TRBD1
v_call: TRBV24-1
j_call: TRBJ1-5

cdr3_aa: CASSFYGSPYGYTF
cdr3_nt: TGTGCCAGCAGCTTTTACGGGAGCCCCTATGGCTACACCTTC
d_call: NA
v_call: TRBV5-6
j_call: TRBJ1-2

cdr3_aa: CASSPTYASGRAETGELFF
cdr3_nt: TGTGCCAGCAGCCCGACGTATGCTAGCGGGAGGGCCGAAACCGGGGAGCTGTTTTTT
d_call: TRBD2
v_call: TRBV4-2
j_call: TRBJ2-2

cdr3_aa: CASSPGTGGDTQYF
cdr3_nt: TGTGCCAGCAGCCCAGGGACAGGGGGAGATACGCAGTATTTT
d_call: TRBD1
v_call: TRBV7-2
j_call: TRBJ2-3

cdr3_aa: CATGGLYNEQFF
cdr3_nt: TGTGCCACAGGGGGCTTGTACAATGAGCAGTTCTTC
d_call: TRBD1
v_call: TRBV27
j_call: TRBJ2-1